The clone carrying this T cell receptor (beta chain) was seen only once. Authors' analysis steps: The assay estimated nucleated cells by amplifying reference gene primers. Libraries were prepared by immunoSEQ multiplex PCR; TCRdb keeps only in-frame clonotypes and omits some of them. That table furnishes V, J and clone size, whereas the DNA furnished D and trimming. The sample has about 150,000 clones, about 85% seen once. The sample belongs to a study of blood T cell repertoires in COVID-19. The wider study: Sample material is recorded as cDNA or gDNA derived from T cells, B-cell-depleted T cells, or PBMCs.

This CDR3 spans 14 amino acids. The junction had 6 bases not matched to a gene; V was cut back by 6 bases and J by 5 bases. Germline loops: CDR1 LNHNV, CDR2 YYDKDF (reference sequence). The origin of this receptor is a woman aged 55-75 years with COVID-19, enrolled during active disease. Sequences were obtained from peripheral blood. The rearrangement links TRBV15 to TRBJ1-1, with 10 bases fitting TRBD1. CDR3 sequence reads: CATSTTGGRTEAFF. The CDR3 coding sequence is TGTGCCACCAGTACGACAGGGGGCCGGACTGAAGCTTTCTTT.